The present T cell receptor beta chain was sequenced within a study of PD-1 blockade in classical Hodgkin lymphoma. There was relapse after autologous stem cell transplantation in every patient, and there was variation in brentuximab vedotin exposure. The V gene's germline CDR1 is SGHAT and CDR2 FQDESV (reference sequence). The CDR3 spans 13 residues. Trimming removed 6 bases from V and 7 bases from J, with 10 bases in between. This clone has only a few counts. Its antigen is undetermined. Findings and limits, study-wide: When set against healthy donors, newly diagnosed patients were reported to show lower baseline TCR diversity.

Some clones are missing from TCRdb's copy, which holds only in-frame ones; the method was immunoSEQ multiplex PCR. This sample carries approximately 36,000 clones, about 70% of them seen once, and the ten largest clones take around an eighth. The sequencing used peripheral blood mononuclear cells (PBMCs), collected before the second cycle of nivolumab. The TCR was taken from a human donor with classical Hodgkin lymphoma. The gene calls are TRBV11-1 and TRBJ1-6; no clear D gene. CDR3: CASRGLGNSPLHF. The DNA for the CDR3 is TGTGCCAGCAGGGGCCTGGGGAATTCACCCCTCCACTTT.